This is a list of T cell receptor beta chains from one sample in a study of brain T cells in children with intractable seizures. The method was immunoSEQ multiplex PCR; TCRdb's version includes in-frame clones alone and lacks a portion of them. In the table there are about 340,000 clones, 85% to 95% of which are singletons. This material consisted of peripheral blood, taken less than 6 months after surgery. Receptors were obtained from a boy in the first two years of life with tuberous sclerosis and intractable seizures. Each CDR3 is given with its conserved first and last residue. Each record gives: clone size, V gene, J gene, D gene, CDR3 DNA, CDR3 protein. A D gene is named only where the DNA matches it firmly. A clone size is listed for some rows: how often the clone was seen (once, few, many), or a class if it is expanded.

.	TRBV2	TRBJ2-1	.	TGTGCCAGCCGGCGGGACAGAACCCCGGGACTAGTCGTCAATGAGCAGTTCTTC	CASRRDRTPGLVVNEQFF
.	TRBV4-2	TRBJ1-2	TRBD1	TGTGCCAGCAGCCAGCGAGCCTCAGGGGGTACCCATGGCTACACCTTC	CASSQRASGGTHGYTF
.	TRBV28	TRBJ2-7	.	TGTGCCAGCAGTTTCTGGGGGCACGAGCAGTACTTC	CASSFWGHEQYF
.	TRBV28	TRBJ2-6	.	TGTGCCAGCAGTTTTCAGGGGACTGGGGCCAACGTCCTGACTTTC	CASSFQGTGANVLTF
.	TRBV11-2	TRBJ2-7	.	TGTGCCAGCAGCTTGTTCAACAGAAACTCCTACGAGCAGTACTTC	CASSLFNRNSYEQYF
.	TRBV5-4	TRBJ2-1	.	TGTGCCAGTCATAGGAGCTCCTACAATGAGCAGTTCTTC	CASHRSSYNEQFF
.	TRBV10-3	TRBJ2-7	TRBD2	TGTGCCATCAGTGAAGGAACTAGCGGGGACGTCCACGAGCAGTACTTC	CAISEGTSGDVHEQYF
.	TRBV6-1	TRBJ2-1	.	TGTGCCAGCAGTGAAGAACAGGCCGCTTATGAGCAGTTCTTC	CASSEEQAAYEQFF
.	TRBV4-1	TRBJ1-2	.	TGCGCCAGCAGCCACTTACAGGATAACTATGGCTACACCTTC	CASSHLQDNYGYTF
.	TRBV4-1	TRBJ1-1	.	TGCGCCAGCATCCTACCGGCGAACACTGAAGCTTTCTTT	CASILPANTEAFF
.	TRBV2	TRBJ1-1	.	TGTGCCAGCAGTGAGATCAGGGTGAACACTGAAGCTTTCTTT	CASSEIRVNTEAFF
.	TRBV19	TRBJ1-2	.	TGTGCCAGTAGTATGGGGGGAACCCTCTTCTATGGCTACACCTTC	CASSMGGTLFYGYTF
.	TRBV2	TRBJ1-1	.	TGTGCCAGCAATCGCAGGAGCGGCATGAACACTGAAGCTTTCTTT	CASNRRSGMNTEAFF
.	TRBV5-6	TRBJ1-5	.	TGTGCCAGCAGCTTGAGGACCCTTAATCAGCCCCAGCATTTT	CASSLRTLNQPQHF
.	TRBV12-3/TRBV12-4	TRBJ1-1	.	TGTGCCAGCACCATAAGCACTGAAGCTTTCTTT	CASTISTEAFF
.	TRBV27	TRBJ2-1	TRBD2	TGTGCCAGCAGTTCTGTTCCGGGGGGGTATTACAATGAGCAGTTCTTC	CASSSVPGGYYNEQFF
.	TRBV7-2	TRBJ2-7	.	TGTGCCAGCAGCTTCCAGCTGGCCTACGAGCAGTACTTC	CASSFQLAYEQYF
.	TRBV9	TRBJ1-3	.	TGTGCCAGCAGCGTAGGAGGGGAGAACACCATATATTTT	CASSVGGENTIYF
few	TRBV5-4	TRBJ1-6	.	TGTGCCAGCAGCCTACGAACCGTGAGAGGAATTTCACCCCTCCACTTT	CASSLRTVRGISPLHF
.	TRBV19	TRBJ2-1	.	TGTGCCAGTAGTACGGGGACTTCCAATGAGCAGTTCTTC	CASSTGTSNEQFF
.	TRBV7-2	TRBJ1-5	.	TGTGCCAGCAGCTTAGCTAGCAATCAGCCCCAGCATTTT	CASSLASNQPQHF
.	TRBV5-1	TRBJ1-2	.	TGCGCCAGCAGCCCGGAGGGCGATAACTATGGCTACACCTTC	CASSPEGDNYGYTF
.	TRBV12-3/TRBV12-4	TRBJ1-2	.	TGTGCCAGCAGTTTAGGTTTAGGGGGCTACACCTTC	CASSLGLGGYTF
.	TRBV7-9	TRBJ1-4	.	TGTGCCAGCAGCTTAATTACGGGTCAAACTAATGAAAAACTGTTTTTT	CASSLITGQTNEKLFF